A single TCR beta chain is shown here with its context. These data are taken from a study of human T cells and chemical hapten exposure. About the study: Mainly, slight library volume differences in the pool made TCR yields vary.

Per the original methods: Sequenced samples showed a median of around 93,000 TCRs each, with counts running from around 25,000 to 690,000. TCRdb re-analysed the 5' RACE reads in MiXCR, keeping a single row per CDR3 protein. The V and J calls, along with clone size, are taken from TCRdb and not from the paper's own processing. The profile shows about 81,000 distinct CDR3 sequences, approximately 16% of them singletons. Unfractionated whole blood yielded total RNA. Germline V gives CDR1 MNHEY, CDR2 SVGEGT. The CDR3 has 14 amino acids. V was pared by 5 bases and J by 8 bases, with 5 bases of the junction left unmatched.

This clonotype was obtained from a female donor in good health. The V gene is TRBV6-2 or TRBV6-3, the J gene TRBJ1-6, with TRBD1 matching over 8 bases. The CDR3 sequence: CASSVTGADSPLHF. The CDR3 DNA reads TGTGCCAGCAGTGTGACAGGGGCGGATTCACCCCTCCACTTT.